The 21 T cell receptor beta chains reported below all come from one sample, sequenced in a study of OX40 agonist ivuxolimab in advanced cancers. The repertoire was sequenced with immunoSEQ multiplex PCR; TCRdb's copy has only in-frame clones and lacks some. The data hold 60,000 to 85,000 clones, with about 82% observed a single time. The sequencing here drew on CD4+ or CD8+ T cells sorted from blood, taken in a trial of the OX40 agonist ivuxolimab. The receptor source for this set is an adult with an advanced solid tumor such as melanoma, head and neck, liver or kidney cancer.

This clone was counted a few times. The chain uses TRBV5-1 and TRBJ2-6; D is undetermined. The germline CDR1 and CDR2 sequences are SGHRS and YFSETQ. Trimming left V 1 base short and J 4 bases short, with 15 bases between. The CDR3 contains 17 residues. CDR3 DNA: TGCGCCAGCAGCTTGTCCCCCCCCATTGGGGGGGCCAACGTCCTGACTTTC. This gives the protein CASSLSPPIGGANVLTF.

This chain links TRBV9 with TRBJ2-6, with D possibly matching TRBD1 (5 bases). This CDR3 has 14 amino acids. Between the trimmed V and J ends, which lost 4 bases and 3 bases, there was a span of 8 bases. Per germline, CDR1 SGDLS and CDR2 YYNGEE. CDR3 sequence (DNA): TGTGCCAGCAGCATACAGGTTGGGGCCAACGTCCTGACTTTC. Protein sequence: CASSIQVGANVLTF.

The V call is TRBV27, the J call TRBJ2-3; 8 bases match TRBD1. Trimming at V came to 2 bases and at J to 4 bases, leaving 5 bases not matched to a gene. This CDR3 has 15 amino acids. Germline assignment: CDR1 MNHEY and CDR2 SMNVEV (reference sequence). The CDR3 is CASSLRTGWADTQYF. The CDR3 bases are TGTGCCAGCAGTTTAAGGACAGGGTGGGCAGATACGCAGTATTTT.

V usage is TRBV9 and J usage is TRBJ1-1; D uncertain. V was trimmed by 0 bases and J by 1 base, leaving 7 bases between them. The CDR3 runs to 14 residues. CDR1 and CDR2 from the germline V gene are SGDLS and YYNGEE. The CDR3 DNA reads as TGTGCCAGCAGCGTAGGGTTCGGGAACACTGAAGCTTTCTTT. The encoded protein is CASSVGFGNTEAFF.

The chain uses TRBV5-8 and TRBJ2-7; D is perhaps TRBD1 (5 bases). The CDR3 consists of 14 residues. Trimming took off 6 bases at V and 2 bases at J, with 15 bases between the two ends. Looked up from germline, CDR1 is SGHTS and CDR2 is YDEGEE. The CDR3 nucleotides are TGTGCCAGCACCCGCCTGGGGCGGACCTACGAGCAGTACTTC. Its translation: CASTRLGRTYEQYF. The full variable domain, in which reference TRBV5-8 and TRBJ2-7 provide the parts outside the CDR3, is EAGVTQSPTHLIKTRGQQATLRCSPISGHTSVYWYQQALGLGLQFLLWYDEGEERNRGNFPPRFSGRQFPNYSSELNVNALELEDSALYLCASTRLGRTYEQYFGPGTRLTVT.

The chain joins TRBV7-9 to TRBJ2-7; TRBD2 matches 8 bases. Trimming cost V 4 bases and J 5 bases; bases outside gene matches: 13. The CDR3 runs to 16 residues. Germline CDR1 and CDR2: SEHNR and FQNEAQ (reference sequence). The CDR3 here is CASSYPRSSGNHEQYF. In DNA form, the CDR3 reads TGTGCCAGCAGCTACCCACGAAGTAGCGGGAACCACGAGCAGTACTTC.

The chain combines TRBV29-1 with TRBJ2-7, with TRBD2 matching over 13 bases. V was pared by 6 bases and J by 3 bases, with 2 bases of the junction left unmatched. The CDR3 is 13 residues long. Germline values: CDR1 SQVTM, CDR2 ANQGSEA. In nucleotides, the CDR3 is TGCAGCGTGGGGACTAGCGGGAACTACGAGCAGTACTTC. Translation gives CSVGTSGNYEQYF.

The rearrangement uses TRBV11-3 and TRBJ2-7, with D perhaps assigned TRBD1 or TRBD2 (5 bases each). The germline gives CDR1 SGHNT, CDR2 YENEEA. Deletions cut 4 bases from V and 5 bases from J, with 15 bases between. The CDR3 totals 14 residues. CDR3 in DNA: TGTGCCAGCAGCTCTGTCGGGGCCCGGGACGAGCAGTACTTC. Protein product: CASSSVGARDEQYF.

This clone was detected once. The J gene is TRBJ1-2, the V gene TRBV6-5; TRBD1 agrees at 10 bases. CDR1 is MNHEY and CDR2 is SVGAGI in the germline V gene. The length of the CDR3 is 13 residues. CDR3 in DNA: TGTGGTGACAGGGGGCCCATTAACTATGGCTACACCTTC. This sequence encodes CGDRGPINYGYTF.

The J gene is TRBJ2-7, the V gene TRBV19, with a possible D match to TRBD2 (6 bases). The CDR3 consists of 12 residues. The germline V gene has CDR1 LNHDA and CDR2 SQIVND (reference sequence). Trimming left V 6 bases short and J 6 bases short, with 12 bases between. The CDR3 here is CASSNGGGEQYF. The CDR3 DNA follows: TGTGCCAGTAGCAATGGGGGAGGCGAGCAGTACTTC. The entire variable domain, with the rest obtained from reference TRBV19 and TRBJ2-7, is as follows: DGGITQSPKYLFRKEGQNVTLSCEQNLNHDAMYWYRQDPGQGLRLIYYSQIVNDFQKGDIAEGYSVSREKKESFPLTVTSAQKNPTAFYLCASSNGGGEQYFGPGTRLTVT.

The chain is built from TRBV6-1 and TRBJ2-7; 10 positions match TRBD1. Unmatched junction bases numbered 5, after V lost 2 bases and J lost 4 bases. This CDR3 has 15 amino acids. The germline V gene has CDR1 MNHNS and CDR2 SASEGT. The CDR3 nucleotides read TGTGCCAGCAGTGAATCCGGGACAGGGGTGTACGAGCAGTACTTC. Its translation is CASSESGTGVYEQYF.

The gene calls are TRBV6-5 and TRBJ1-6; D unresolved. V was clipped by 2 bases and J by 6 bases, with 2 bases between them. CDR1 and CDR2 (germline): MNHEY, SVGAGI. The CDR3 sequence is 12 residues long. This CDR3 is CASSYRNSPLHF. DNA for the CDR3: TGTGCCAGCAGTTACCGTAATTCACCCCTCCACTTT.

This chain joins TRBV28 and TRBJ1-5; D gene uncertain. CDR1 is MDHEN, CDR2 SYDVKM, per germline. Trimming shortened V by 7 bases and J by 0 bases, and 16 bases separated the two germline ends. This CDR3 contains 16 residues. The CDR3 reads CASTPRAIYSNQPQHF. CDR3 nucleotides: TGTGCCAGCACCCCCCGAGCGATTTATAGCAATCAGCCCCAGCATTTT.

CDR3 protein: CASSSTSGGDYGYTF. DNA for the CDR3: TGTGCCAGCAGCTCTACTTCGGGGGGCGATTATGGCTACACCTTC. The chain recombines TRBV6-5 with TRBJ1-2; D might be TRBD1 (6 bases). There are 15 residues in the CDR3. CDR1 MNHEY and CDR2 SVGAGI come from the germline V gene. Trimming left V 6 bases short and J 5 bases short, with 19 bases between.

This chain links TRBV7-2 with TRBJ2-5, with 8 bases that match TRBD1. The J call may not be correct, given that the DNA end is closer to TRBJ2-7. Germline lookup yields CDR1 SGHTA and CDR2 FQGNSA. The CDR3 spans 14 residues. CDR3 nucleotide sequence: TGTGCCAGCAGCCCCGACAGGGGTCCCTACGAGCAGTACTTC. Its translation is CASSPDRGPYEQYF.

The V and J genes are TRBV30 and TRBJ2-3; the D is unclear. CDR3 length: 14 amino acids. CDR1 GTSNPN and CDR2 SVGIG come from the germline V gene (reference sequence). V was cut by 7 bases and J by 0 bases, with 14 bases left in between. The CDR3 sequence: CAYQRVASTDTQYF. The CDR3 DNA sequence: TGTGCCTACCAGAGAGTAGCTAGCACAGATACGCAGTATTTT.

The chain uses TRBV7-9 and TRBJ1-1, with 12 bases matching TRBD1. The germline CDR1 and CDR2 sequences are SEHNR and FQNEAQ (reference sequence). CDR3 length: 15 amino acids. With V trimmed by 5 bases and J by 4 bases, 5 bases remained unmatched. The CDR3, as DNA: TGTGCCAGCAGCGCCGGGACAGGGGGCCCCACTGAAGCTTTCTTT. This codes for CASSAGTGGPTEAFF.

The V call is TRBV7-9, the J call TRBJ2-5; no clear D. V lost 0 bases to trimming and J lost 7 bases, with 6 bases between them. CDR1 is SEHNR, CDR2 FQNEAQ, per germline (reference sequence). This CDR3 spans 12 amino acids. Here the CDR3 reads CASSLAGRTQYF. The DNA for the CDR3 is TGTGCCAGCAGCTTAGCTGGTAGGACCCAGTACTTC.

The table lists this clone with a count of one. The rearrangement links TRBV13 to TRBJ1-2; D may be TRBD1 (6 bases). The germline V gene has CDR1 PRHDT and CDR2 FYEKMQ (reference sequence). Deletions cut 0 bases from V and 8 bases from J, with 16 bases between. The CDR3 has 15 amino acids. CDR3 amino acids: CASSLGYREVLGYTF. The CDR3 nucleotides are TGTGCCAGCAGCTTAGGGTACAGGGAAGTCTTAGGCTACACCTTC.

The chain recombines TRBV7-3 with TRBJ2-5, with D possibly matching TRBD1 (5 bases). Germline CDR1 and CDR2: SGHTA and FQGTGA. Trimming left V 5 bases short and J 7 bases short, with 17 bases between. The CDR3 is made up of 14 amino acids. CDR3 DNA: TGTGCCAGCAGCCCGGGCCCACAGGTCGGGACCCAGTACTTC. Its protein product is CASSPGPQVGTQYF. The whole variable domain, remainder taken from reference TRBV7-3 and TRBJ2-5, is GAGVSQTPSNKVTEKGKYVELRCDPISGHTALYWYRQSLGQGPEFLIYFQGTGAADDSGLPNDRFFAVRPEGSVSTLKIQRTERGDSAVYLCASSPGPQVGTQYFGPGTRLLVL.

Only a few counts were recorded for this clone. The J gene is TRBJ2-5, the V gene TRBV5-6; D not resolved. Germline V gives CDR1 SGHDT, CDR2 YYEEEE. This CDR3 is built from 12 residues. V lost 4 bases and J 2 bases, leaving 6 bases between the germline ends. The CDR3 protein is CASSLKQETQYF. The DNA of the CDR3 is TGTGCCAGCAGCCTAAAACAAGAGACCCAGTACTTC.